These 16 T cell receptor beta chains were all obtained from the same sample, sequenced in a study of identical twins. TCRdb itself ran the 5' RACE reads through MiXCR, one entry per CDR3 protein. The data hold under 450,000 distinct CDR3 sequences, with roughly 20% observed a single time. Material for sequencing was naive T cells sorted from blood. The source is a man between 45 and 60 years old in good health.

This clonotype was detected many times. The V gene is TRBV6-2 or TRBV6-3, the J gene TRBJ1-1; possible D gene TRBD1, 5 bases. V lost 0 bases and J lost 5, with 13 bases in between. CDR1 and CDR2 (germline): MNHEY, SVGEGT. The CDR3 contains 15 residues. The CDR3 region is CASSYSDIGNTEAFF. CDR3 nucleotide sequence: TGTGCCAGCAGTTACTCGGACATCGGAAATACTGAAGCTTTCTTT.

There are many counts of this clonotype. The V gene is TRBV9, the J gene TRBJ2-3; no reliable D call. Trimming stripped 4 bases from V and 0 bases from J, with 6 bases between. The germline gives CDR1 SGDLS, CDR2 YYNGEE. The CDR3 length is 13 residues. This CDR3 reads CASSRSSTDTQYF. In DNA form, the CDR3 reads TGTGCCAGCAGCAGGTCTAGCACAGATACGCAGTATTTT.

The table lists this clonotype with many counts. The CDR3 nucleotides read TGTGCCAGCAGTCTACTAGACACCTCCTACAATGAGCAGTTCTTC. This gives the protein CASSLLDTSYNEQFF. The gene calls are TRBV6-2 or TRBV6-3 and TRBJ2-1; tentatively, D is TRBD2 (5 bases). Trimming left V 5 bases short and J 0 bases short, with 11 bases between. Germline V gene data show CDR1 as MNHEY and CDR2 as SVGEGT. CDR3 length equals 15 residues.

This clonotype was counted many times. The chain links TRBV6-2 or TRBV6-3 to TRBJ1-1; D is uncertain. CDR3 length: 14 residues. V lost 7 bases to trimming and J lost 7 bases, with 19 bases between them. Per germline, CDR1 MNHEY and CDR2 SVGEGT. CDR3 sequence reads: CASTPDLSYVEAFF. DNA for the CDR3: TGTGCCAGCACTCCGGACTTGTCCTACGTTGAAGCTTTCTTT.

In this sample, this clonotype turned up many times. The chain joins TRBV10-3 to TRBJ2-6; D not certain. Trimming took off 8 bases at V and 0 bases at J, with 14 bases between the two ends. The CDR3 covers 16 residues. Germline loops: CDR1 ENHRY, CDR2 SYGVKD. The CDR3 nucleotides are TGTGCCATCGGCCGGATTGACAACTCTGGGGCCAACGTCCTGACTTTC. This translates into CAIGRIDNSGANVLTF.

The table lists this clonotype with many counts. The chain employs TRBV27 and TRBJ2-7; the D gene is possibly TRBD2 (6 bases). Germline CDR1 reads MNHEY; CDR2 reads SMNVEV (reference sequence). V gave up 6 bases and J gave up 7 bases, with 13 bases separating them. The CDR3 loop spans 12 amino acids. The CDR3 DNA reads TGTGCCAGCAGCTTGAGTGGGGGGGAGCAGTACTTC. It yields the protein CASSLSGGEQYF.

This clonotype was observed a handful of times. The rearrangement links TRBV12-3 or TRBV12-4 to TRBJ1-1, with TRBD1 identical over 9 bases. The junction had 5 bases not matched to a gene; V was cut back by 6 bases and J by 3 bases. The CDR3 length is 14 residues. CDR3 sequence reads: CASRQGAGYTEAFF. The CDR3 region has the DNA TGTGCCAGCAGACAGGGGGCAGGGTACACTGAAGCTTTCTTT.

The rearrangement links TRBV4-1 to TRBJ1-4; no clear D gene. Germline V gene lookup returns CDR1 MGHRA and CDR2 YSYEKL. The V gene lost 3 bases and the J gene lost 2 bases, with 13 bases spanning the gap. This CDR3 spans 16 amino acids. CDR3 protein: CASSHGSRETNEKLFF. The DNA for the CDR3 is TGCGCCAGCAGCCACGGATCTAGGGAGACTAATGAAAAACTGTTTTTT.

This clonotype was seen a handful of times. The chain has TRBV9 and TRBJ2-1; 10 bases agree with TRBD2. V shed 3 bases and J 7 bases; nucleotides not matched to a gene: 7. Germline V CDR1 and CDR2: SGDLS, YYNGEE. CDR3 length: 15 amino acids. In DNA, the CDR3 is TGTGCCAGCAGCGCAAGCGGGGGGGCCTGGAATGAGCAGTTCTTC. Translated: CASSASGGAWNEQFF.

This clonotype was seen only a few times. The CDR3 coding sequence is TGTGCCAGCAGCCGACCCTCTCGGGGCTACACCTTC. Its translation is CASSRPSRGYTF. The chain couples TRBV3-1 to TRBJ1-2; D remains unclear. Trimming removed 4 bases at V and 8 bases at J, with 11 bases between. Per the germline V gene, CDR1 is LGHDT and CDR2 is YNNKEL (reference sequence). This CDR3 contains 12 residues.

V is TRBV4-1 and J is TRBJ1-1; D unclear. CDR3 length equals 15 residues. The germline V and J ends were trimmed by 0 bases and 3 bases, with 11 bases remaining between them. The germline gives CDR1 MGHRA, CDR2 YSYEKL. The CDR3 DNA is TGCGCCAGCAGCCAAGAAAAGGTCACGGACACTGAAGCTTTCTTT. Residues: CASSQEKVTDTEAFF.

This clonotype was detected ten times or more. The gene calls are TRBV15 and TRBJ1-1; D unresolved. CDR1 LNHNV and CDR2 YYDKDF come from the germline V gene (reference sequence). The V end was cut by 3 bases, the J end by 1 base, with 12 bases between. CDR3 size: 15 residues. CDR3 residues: CATSSQGPTNTEAFF. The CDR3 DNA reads TGTGCCACCAGCAGCCAAGGACCTACGAACACTGAAGCTTTCTTT.

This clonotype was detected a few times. The chain's CDR3 is CASSPLGLKLAGLTDTQYF. The CDR3, as DNA: TGTGCCAGCAGCCCACTAGGATTGAAACTAGCGGGACTCACAGATACGCAGTATTTT. The chain recombines TRBV11-2 with TRBJ2-3; 10 bases align to TRBD2. CDR3 length equals 19 residues. Germline CDR1 SGHAT, CDR2 FQNNGV. J was trimmed by 2 bases and V by 5 bases; bases with no gene match: 16.

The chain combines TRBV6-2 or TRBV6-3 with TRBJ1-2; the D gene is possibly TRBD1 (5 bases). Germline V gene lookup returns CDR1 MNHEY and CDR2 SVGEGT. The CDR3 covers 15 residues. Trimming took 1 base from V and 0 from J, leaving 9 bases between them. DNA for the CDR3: TGTGCCAGCAGTTACTTCGGGACGGCTAACTATGGCTACACCTTC. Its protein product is CASSYFGTANYGYTF.

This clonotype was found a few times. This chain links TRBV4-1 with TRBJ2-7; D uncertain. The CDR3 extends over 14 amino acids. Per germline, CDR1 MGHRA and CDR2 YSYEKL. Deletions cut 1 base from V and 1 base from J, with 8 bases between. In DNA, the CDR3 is TGCGCCAGCAGCCAAGTCCTCGGATCCTACGAGCAGTACTTC. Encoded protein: CASSQVLGSYEQYF.

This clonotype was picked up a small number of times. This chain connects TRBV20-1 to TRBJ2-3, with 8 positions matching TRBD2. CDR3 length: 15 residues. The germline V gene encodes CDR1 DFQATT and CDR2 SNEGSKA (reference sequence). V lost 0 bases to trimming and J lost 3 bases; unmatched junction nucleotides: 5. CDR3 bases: TGCAGTGCTAGAGAAACTAGCGGAGAAACAGATACGCAGTATTTT. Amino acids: CSARETSGETDTQYF.